The 15 T cell receptor beta chains listed next were all sequenced from one sample in a study of blood T cell repertoires in COVID-19. Data came from immunoSEQ multiplex PCR; TCRdb stores just in-frame clones and leaves some out. The data contain 200,000 to 250,000 clones, around 88% of them singletons. Sequences were obtained from peripheral blood. These receptors came from a man between 18 and 29 years old with active or convalescent COVID-19.

The chain has TRBV2 and TRBJ1-5; TRBD1 matches at 8 bases. After removal of 5 bases from V and 0 bases from J, the junction contained 15 bases not matched to a gene. This CDR3 is built from 19 residues. CDR1 and CDR2 (germline): SNHLY, FYNNEI. CDR3 nucleotide sequence: TGTGCCAGCAGTCCCGGGACAGGACGACTGGGTGATAGCAATCAGCCCCAGCATTTT. Its protein is CASSPGTGRLGDSNQPQHF.

The J gene is TRBJ2-1, the V gene TRBV10-3; TRBD2 matches 12 bases. The ends lost 1 base at V and 10 bases at J; junction bases unmatched: 8. This CDR3 contains 16 residues. Germline V lookup: CDR1 ENHRY, CDR2 SYGVKD. The CDR3 spells CAISEWTSGAPLEQFF. CDR3 in DNA: TGTGCCATCAGTGAGTGGACTAGCGGGGCCCCGTTGGAGCAGTTCTTC.

The rearrangement joins TRBV5-6 to TRBJ2-2; perhaps TRBD1 as D (5 bases). From germline, CDR1 is SGHDT and CDR2 YYEEEE. Trimming took 5 bases from V and 6 from J, leaving 17 bases between them. This CDR3 is 15 amino acids long. CDR3 DNA: TGTGCCAGCAGTCCTTATGGTATCAGGGCCGGGGAGCTGTTTTTT. This codes for CASSPYGIRAGELFF.

This clone was observed once. Relative to the germline gene, one junction end is altered; a read error may explain this. The V call is TRBV7-9, the J call TRBJ2-5; 10 bases match TRBD2. The germline CDR1 and CDR2 sequences are SEHNR and FQNEAQ (reference sequence). This CDR3 spans 16 amino acids. The CDR3 nucleotides are TGTGTCAGCAGCCCAGGACTAGCGGATCCCAGAGAGACCCAGTACTTC. Protein product: CVSSPGLADPRETQYF.

This clone has only one observation. V and J are TRBV4-1 and TRBJ2-5; TRBD2 matches at 10 bases. CDR3 size: 11 residues. Germline CDR1 is MGHRA and CDR2 is YSYEKL. V was clipped by 3 bases and J by 14 bases; unmatched bases: 3. The CDR3 nucleotides read TGCGCCAGCAGCCAGGGACTAGCGCACTACTTC. Residues: CASSQGLAHYF.

This chain joins TRBV27 and TRBJ2-3, with 13 bases lining up with TRBD2. Germline V gene data show CDR1 as MNHEY and CDR2 as SMNVEV (reference sequence). Losses at the gene ends were 6 bases for V and 3 bases for J; bases not matched to a gene: 6. The CDR3 spans 16 residues. This CDR3 reads CASSHGLAGVTDTQYF. In DNA form, the CDR3 reads TGTGCCAGCAGCCATGGACTAGCGGGAGTTACAGATACGCAGTATTTT.

This clone has a single count. The rearrangement uses TRBV19 and TRBJ2-6; the D is unclear. The germline V gene encodes CDR1 LNHDA and CDR2 SQIVND (reference sequence). V was cut by 10 bases and J by 0 bases, with 7 bases left in between. The CDR3 runs to 13 residues. Written as DNA, the CDR3 is TGTGCCACCTACTACTCTGGGGCCAACGTCCTGACTTTC. This sequence encodes CATYYSGANVLTF. Complete variable domain (other parts from reference TRBV19 and TRBJ2-6): DGGITQSPKYLFRKEGQNVTLSCEQNLNHDAMYWYRQDPGQGLRLIYYSQIVNDFQKGDIAEGYSVSREKKESFPLTVTSAQKNPTAFYLCATYYSGANVLTFGAGSRLTVL.

V is TRBV10-1 and J is TRBJ2-3; tentative D call: TRBD2 (5 bases). The V end lost 5 bases, the J end lost 2 bases, and 11 bases lay between the germline ends. The length of the CDR3 is 14 residues. The germline CDR1 and CDR2 sequences are WNHNN and SYGVQD (reference sequence). The CDR3 region has the DNA TGCGCCAGCAGTACCGGGAAAGCCACAGATACGCAGTATTTT. Amino acid sequence: CASSTGKATDTQYF.

The J gene is TRBJ2-7, the V gene TRBV4-1, with TRBD2 identical over 11 bases. CDR3 length: 16 amino acids. The germline V gene encodes CDR1 MGHRA and CDR2 YSYEKL. The junction had 10 bases not matched to a gene; V was cut back by 3 bases and J by 6 bases. DNA for the CDR3: TGCGCCAGCAGCCAGGTTCCTAGCGGGAGGAACGGCGAGCAGTACTTC. As protein: CASSQVPSGRNGEQYF.

This chain links TRBV12-3 or TRBV12-4 with TRBJ2-5; 7 bases fit TRBD2. Trimming took 3 bases from V and 4 from J; bases not matched to a gene: 2. CDR3 length: 13 amino acids. CDR3 amino acids: CASSLWGGETQYF. The CDR3 DNA reads TGTGCCAGCAGTTTGTGGGGGGGAGAGACCCAGTACTTC.

The J gene is TRBJ2-1, the V gene TRBV4-2, with a weak D call TRBD2 (6 bases). V lost 4 bases to trimming and J lost 8 bases, with 18 bases between them. Germline V gene lookup returns CDR1 LGHNA and CDR2 YNFKEQ. The CDR3 loop spans 15 amino acids. For the CDR3, the DNA is TGTGCCAGCAGCCCCCGTCGACTAGGTTTCTATGAGCAGTTCTTC. Protein product: CASSPRRLGFYEQFF.

The V call is TRBV9, the J call TRBJ2-3; TRBD2 agrees at 13 bases. With 4 bases clipped from V and 10 bases from J, the junction kept 9 bases outside the gene matches. The germline V gene encodes CDR1 SGDLS and CDR2 YYNGEE. The CDR3 covers 15 residues. The CDR3 coding sequence is TGTGCCAGCAGCCCTTGGGGGACTAGCGGGATTCCGCAGTATTTT. It specifies CASSPWGTSGIPQYF.

The chain links TRBV7-9 to TRBJ1-5; no clear D gene. CDR3 length: 12 amino acids. Trimming pared 4 bases from V and 7 bases from J, leaving 8 bases between. Germline loops: CDR1 SEHNR, CDR2 FQNEAQ (reference sequence). This chain's CDR3 is CASSWAGQPQHF. CDR3 bases: TGTGCCAGCAGCTGGGCGGGGCAGCCCCAGCATTTT.

The rearrangement links TRBV14 to TRBJ2-3; the match to TRBD1 covers 8 bases. The CDR3 is 13 residues long. Trimming removed 3 bases from V and 7 bases from J; junction bases left unmatched: 3. From germline, CDR1 is SGHDN and CDR2 FVKESK. The CDR3 sequence is CASSQDRVHTQYF. The CDR3, as DNA: TGTGCCAGCAGCCAGGACAGGGTCCATACGCAGTATTTT.

This rearrangement joins TRBV5-1 to TRBJ2-3; D is uncertain. The CDR3 runs 13 residues. The V end lost 4 bases, the J end lost 6 bases, and 12 bases lay between the germline ends. Per the germline V gene, CDR1 is SGHRS and CDR2 is YFSETQ. CDR3 DNA sequence: TGCGCCAGCAGCCTAAGAATCGGGGATACGCAGTATTTT. Protein: CASSLRIGDTQYF.